This record looks at one T cell receptor (beta chain) sequence and its context. Germline V gene sequence: CDR1 MNHNY, CDR2 SVGAGI (reference sequence). The V and J ends lost 5 bases and 14 bases respectively, with 33 bases between them. The CDR3 contains 18 residues. As processed by the authors: Researchers report that nucleated cell counts were estimated from reference gene primer amplification. The data were produced by immunoSEQ multiplex PCR, yet TCRdb's version contains in-frame clones alone and is incomplete. For V, J and clone size, that table is used; D and trimming come from the DNA. The data hold 100,000 to 150,000 clones, with approximately 83% observed a single time. This entry comes from a study of blood T cell repertoires in COVID-19.

The sequencing sample was made of peripheral blood. The clonotype comes from an elderly man with active or convalescent COVID-19. The chain recombines TRBV6-6 with TRBJ2-2; maybe TRBD1 (6 bases). CDR3 DNA: TGTGCCAGCAGTCAAAGGGTTGGGGGCTTAACCGAGCAGAACGGCCTGTTTTTT. Protein sequence: CASSQRVGGLTEQNGLFF.